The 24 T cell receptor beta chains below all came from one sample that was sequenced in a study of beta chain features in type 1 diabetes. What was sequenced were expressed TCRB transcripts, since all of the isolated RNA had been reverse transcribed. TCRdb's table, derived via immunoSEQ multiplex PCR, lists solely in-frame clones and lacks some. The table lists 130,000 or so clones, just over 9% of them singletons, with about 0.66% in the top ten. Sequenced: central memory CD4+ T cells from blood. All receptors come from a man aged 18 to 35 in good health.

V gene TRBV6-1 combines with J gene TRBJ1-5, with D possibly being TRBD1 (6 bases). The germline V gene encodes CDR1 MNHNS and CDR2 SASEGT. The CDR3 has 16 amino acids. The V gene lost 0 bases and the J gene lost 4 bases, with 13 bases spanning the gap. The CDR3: CASSEALGQGNQPQHF. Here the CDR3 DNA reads TGTGCCAGCAGTGAAGCCCTGGGGCAGGGGAATCAGCCCCAGCATTTT.

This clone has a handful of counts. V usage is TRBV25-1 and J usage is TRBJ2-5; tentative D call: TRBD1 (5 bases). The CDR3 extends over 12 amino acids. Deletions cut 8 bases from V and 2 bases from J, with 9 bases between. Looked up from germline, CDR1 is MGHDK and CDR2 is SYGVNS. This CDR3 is CASGRDQETQYF. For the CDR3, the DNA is TGTGCCAGCGGCAGGGATCAAGAGACCCAGTACTTC.

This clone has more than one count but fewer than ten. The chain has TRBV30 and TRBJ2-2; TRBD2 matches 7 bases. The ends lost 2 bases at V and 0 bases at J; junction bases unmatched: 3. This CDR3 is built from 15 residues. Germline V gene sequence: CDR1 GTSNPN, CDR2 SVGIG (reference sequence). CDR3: CAWSPLAANTGELFF. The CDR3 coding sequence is TGTGCCTGGAGTCCTCTAGCGGCGAACACCGGGGAGCTGTTTTTT.

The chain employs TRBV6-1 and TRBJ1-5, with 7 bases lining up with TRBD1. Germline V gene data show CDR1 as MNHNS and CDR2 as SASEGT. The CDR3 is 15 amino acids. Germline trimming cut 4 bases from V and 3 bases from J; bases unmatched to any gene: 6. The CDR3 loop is CASSVARGYNQPQHF. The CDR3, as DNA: TGTGCCAGCAGTGTGGCCAGGGGGTACAATCAGCCCCAGCATTTT.

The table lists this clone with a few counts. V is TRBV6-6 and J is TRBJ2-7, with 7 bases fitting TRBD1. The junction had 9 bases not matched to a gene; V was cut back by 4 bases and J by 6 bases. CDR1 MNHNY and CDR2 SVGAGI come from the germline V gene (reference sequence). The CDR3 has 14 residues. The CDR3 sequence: CASSSAMTGIEQYF. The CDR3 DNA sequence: TGTGCCAGCAGTTCCGCCATGACAGGGATCGAGCAGTACTTC.

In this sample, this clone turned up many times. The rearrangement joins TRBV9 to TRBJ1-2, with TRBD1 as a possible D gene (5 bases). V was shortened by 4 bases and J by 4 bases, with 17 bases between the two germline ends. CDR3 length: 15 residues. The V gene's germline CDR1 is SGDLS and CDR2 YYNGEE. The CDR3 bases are TGTGCCAGCAGCCCCCGGGGGAGACAGACCTATGGCTACACCTTC. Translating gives CASSPRGRQTYGYTF. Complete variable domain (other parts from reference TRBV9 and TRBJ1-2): DSGVTQTPKHLITATGQRVTLRCSPRSGDLSVYWYQQSLDQGLQFLIQYYNGEERAKGNILERFSAQQFPDLHSELNLSSLELGDSALYFCASSPRGRQTYGYTFGSGTRLTVV.

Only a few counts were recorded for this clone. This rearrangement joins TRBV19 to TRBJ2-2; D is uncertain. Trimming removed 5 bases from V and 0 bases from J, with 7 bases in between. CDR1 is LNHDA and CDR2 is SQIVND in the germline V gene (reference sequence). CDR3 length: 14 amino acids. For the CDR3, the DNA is TGTGCCAGTAGTTCGACTTCGAACACCGGGGAGCTGTTTTTT. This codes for CASSSTSNTGELFF.

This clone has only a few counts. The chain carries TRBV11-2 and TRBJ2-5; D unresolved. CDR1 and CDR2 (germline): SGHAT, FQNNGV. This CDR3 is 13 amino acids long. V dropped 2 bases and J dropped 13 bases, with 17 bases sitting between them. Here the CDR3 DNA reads TGTGCCAGCAGCTTACCGCCCGCGGATCTCTTGTACTTC. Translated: CASSLPPADLLYF. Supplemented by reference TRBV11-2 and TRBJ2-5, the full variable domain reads EAGVAQSPRYKIIEKRQSVAFWCNPISGHATLYWYQQILGQGPKLLIQFQNNGVVDDSQLPKDRFSAERLKGVDSTLKIQPAKLEDSAVYLCASSLPPADLLYFGPGTRLLVL.

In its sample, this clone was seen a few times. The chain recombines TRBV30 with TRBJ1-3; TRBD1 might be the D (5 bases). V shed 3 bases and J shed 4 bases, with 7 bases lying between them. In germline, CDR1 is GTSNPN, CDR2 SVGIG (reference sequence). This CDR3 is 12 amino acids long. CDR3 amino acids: CAWSRTGNTIYF. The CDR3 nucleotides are TGTGCCTGGAGCCGGACAGGAAACACCATATATTTT. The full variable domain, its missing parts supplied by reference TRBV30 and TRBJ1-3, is SQTIHQWPATLVQPVGSPLSLECTVEGTSNPNLYWYRQAAGRGLQLLFYSVGIGQISSEVPQNLSASRPQDRQFILSSKKLLLSDSGFYLCAWSRTGNTIYFGEGSWLTVV.

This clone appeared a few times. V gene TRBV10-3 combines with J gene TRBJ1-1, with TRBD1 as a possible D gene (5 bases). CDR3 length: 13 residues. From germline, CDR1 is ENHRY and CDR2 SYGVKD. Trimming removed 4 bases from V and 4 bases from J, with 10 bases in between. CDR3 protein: CAISGQGRTEAFF. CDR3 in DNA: TGTGCCATCAGTGGGCAGGGTCGCACTGAAGCTTTCTTT.

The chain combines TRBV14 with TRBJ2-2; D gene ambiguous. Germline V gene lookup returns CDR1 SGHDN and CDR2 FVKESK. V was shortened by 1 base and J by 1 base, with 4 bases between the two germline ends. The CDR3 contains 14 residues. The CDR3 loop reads CASSQAWNTGELFF. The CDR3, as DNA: TGTGCCAGCAGCCAAGCCTGGAACACCGGGGAGCTGTTTTTT.

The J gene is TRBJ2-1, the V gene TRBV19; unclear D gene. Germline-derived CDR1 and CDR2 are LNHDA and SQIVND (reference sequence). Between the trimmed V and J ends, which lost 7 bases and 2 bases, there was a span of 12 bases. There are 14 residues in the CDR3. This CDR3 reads CASKETPTYNEQFF. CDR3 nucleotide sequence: TGTGCCAGTAAAGAGACACCTACCTACAATGAGCAGTTCTTC. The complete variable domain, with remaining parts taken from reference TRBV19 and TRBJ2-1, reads DGGITQSPKYLFRKEGQNVTLSCEQNLNHDAMYWYRQDPGQGLRLIYYSQIVNDFQKGDIAEGYSVSREKKESFPLTVTSAQKNPTAFYLCASKETPTYNEQFFGPGTRLTVL.

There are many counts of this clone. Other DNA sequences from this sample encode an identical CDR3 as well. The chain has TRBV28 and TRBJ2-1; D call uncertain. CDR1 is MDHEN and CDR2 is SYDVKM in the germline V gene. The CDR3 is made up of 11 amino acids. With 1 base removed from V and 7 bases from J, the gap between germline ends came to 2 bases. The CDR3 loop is CASSLSNEQFF. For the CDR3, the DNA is TGTGCCAGCAGTTTATCGAATGAGCAGTTCTTC.

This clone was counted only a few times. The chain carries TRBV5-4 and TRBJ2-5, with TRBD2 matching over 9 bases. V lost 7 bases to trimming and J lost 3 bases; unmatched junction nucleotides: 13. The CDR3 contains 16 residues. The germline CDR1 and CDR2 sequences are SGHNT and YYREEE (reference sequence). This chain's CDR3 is CASAGGAGGPEETQYF. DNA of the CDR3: TGTGCCAGCGCCGGAGGGGCGGGGGGGCCTGAAGAGACCCAGTACTTC.

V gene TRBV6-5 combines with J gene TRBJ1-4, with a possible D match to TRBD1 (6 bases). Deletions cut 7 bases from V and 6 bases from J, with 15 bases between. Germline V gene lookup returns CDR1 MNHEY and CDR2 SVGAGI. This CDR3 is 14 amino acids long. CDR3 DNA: TGTGCCAGCATGAAGGGGGATAGCGATGAAAAACTGTTTTTT. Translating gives CASMKGDSDEKLFF.

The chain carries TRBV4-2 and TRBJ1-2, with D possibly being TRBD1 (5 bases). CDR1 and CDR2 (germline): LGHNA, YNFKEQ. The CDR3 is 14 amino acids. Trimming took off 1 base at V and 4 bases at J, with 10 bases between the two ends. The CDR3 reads CASSQGRQLYGYTF. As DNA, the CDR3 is TGTGCCAGCAGCCAAGGGAGACAGCTCTATGGCTACACCTTC.

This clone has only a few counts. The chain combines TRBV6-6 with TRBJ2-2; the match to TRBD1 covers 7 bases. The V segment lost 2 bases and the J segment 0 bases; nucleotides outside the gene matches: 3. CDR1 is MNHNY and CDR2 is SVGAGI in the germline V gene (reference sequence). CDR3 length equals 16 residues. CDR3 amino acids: CASSYRTGANTGELFF. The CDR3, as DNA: TGTGCCAGCAGTTACCGTACAGGGGCGAACACCGGGGAGCTGTTTTTT.

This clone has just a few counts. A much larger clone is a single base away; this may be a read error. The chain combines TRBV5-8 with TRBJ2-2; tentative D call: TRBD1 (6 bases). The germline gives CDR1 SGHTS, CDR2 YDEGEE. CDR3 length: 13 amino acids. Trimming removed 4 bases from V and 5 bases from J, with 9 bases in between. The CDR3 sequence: CASSHRVTGELFF. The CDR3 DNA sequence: TGTGCCAGCAGCCACAGGGTTACCGGGGAGCTGTTTTTT.

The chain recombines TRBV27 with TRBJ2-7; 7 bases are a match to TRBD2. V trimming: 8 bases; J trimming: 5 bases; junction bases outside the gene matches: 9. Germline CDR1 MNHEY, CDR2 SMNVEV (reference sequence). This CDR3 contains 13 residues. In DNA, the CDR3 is TGTGCCAGCGGCCGGTTGAGCGGGAACGAGCAGTACTTC. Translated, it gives CASGRLSGNEQYF.

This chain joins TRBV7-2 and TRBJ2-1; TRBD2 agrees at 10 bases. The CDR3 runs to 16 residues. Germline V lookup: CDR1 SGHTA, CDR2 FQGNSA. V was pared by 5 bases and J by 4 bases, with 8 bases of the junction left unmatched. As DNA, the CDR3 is TGTGCCAGCAGCCTCAATAGCGGGGGGCTGTACAATGAGCAGTTCTTC. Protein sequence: CASSLNSGGLYNEQFF.

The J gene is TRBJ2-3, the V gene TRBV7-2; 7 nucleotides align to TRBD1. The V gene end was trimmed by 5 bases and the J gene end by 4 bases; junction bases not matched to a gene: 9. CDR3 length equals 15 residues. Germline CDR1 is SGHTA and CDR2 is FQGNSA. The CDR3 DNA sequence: TGTGCCAGCAGCCCCGACAGGGTAAAGGCAGATACGCAGTATTTT. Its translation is CASSPDRVKADTQYF.

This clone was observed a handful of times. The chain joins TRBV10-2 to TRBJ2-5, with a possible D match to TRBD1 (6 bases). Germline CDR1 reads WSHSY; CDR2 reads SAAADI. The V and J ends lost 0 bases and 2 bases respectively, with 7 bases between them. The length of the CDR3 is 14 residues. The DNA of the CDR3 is TGCGCCAGCAGTGAGTCGAGGGGGCAAGAGACCCAGTACTTC. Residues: CASSESRGQETQYF.

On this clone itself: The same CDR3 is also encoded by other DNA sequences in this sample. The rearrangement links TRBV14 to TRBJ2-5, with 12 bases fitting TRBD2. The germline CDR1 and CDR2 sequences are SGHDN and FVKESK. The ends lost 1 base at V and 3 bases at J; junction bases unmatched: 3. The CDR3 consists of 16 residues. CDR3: CASSQGRTSGEETQYF. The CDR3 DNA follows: TGTGCCAGCAGCCAAGGGAGGACTAGCGGGGAAGAGACCCAGTACTTC.

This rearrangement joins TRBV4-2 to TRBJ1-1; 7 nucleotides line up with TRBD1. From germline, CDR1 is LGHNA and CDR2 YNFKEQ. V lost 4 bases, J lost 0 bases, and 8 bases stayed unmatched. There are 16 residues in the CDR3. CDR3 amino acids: CASSPGTGEMNTEAFF. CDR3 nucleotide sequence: TGTGCCAGCAGCCCCGGTACAGGGGAAATGAACACTGAAGCTTTCTTT.